This T cell receptor beta chain was sequenced in a study of siplizumab effects on memory and regulatory T cells. Profiling relied on immunoSEQ multiplex PCR, and the TCRdb table lists in-frame clones only, not all of them. The sample includes roughly 62,000 clones, 65% to 80% of them seen just once. A word on this clone: Its target is not known.

Study-wide findings and caveats: Siplizumab caused a significant drop in alloreactive sequences traceable to unstimulated CD4+ memory cells. Naive-or-memory phenotypes were unassignable for roughly 75-96% of proliferating CD4+ or CD8+ clones.

Germline V gene data show CDR1 as MDHEN and CDR2 as SYDVKM. The J segment lost 1 base and the V segment lost 6 bases, leaving 7 bases of the junction unmatched. This CDR3 has 16 residues. The sequence was collected from a human donor in good health. V usage is TRBV28 and J usage is TRBJ1-5, with TRBD1 matching 9 bases. Specimen: memory CD4+ T cells sorted from blood. CDR3 in DNA: TGTGCCAGCAGCTTCGACAGGGGGGGGAGCAATCAGCCCCAGCATTTT. Translating gives CASSFDRGGSNQPQHF.